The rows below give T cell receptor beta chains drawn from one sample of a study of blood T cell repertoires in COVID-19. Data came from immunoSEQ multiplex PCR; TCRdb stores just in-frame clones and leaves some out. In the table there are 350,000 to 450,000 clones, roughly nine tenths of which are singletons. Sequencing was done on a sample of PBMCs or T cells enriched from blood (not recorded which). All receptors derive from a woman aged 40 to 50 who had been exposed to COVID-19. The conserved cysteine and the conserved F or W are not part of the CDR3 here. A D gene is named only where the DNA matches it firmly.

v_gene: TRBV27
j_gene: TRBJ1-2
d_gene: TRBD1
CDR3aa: ASSSTGTVYYGYT

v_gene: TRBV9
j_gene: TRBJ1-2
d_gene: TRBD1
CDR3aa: ASSGYRGWEGYT

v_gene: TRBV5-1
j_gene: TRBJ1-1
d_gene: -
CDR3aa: ASSLAGQNTEAF

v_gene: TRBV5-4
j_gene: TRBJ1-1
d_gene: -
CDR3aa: ASSQNENTEAF

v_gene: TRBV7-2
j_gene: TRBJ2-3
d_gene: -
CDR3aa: ASSLAGSTDTQY

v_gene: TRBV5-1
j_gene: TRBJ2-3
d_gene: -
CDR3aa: ASTGGVSTDTQY

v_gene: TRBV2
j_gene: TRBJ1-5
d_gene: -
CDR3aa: ASSFSMAPQPQH

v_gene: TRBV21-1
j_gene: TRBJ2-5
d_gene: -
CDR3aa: ASSKDLTGPETQY

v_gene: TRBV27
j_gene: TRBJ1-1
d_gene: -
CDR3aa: ASSSPAREAF

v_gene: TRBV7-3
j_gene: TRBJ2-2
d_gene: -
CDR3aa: ASSPSTGELF

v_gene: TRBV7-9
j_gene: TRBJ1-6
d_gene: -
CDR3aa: ASSPRLSSYNSPLH

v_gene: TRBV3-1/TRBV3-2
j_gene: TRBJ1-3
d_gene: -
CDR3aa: ASSQDGGARGNTIY

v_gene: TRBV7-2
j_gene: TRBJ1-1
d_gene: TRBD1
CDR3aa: ASSPRQGWGREAF

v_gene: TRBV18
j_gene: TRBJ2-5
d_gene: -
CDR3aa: ASSPETGTQY

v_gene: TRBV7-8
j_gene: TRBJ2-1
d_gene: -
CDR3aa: ASSLAGLGGNEQF

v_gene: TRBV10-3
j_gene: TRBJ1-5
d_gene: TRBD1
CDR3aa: AISEDRGGSNQPQH

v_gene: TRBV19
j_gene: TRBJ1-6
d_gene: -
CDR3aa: ASSKGGSGSPLH

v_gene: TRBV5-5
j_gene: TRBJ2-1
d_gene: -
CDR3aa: ASSPTAAQDNEQF

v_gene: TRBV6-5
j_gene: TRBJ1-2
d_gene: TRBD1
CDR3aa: ASSYSTGNGYT

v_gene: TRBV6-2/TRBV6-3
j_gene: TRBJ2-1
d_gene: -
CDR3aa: ASSYDSSYNEQF

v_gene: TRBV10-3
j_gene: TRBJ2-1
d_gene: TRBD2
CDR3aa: AISDGGNEQF

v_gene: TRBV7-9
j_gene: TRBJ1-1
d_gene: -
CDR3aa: ASSFSGPEAF

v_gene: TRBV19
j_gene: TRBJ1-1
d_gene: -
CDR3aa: ASSILGGRTEAF

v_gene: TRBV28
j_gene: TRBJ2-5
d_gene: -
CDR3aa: ASTLGGGRETQY

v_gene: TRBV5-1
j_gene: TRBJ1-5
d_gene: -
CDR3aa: ASSLRSQPQH

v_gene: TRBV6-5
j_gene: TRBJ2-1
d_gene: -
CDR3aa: ASTTQGKSYNEQF

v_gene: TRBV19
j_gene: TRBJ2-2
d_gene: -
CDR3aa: ASSIGSGNTGELF

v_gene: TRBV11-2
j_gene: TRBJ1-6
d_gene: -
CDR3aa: ASSLGGTFYSPLH

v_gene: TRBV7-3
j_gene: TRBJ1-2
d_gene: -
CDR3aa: ASSLTAAPANYGYT

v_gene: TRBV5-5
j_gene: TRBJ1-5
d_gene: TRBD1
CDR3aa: ASSSGQARQPQH

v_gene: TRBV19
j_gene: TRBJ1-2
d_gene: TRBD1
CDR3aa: ASKDRALHGYT

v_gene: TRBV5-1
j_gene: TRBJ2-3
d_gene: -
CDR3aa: ASSPKRQGKTDTQY

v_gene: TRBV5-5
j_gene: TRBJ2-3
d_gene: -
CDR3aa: ASSLDPSIASSTDTQY

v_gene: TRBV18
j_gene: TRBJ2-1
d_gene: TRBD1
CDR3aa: ASSPGTGNEQF

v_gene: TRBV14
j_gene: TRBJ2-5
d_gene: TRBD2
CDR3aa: ASSQEAGRRETQY

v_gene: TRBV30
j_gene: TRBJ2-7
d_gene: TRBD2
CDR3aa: AWSAGTSGYEQY

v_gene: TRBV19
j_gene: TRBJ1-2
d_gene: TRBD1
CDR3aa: ATTGGRNYGYT

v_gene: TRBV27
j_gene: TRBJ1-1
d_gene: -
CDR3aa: ASSLKGWDTEAF

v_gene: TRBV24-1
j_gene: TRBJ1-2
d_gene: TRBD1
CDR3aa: ATSASTGTGNYGYT

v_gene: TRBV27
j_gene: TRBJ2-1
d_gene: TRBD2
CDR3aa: ASSPTLGLAGVGEQF

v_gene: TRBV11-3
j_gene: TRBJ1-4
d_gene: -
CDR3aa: ASSDRREGDNEKLF

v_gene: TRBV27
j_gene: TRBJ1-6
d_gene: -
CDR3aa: ASSKQGSSYNSPLH

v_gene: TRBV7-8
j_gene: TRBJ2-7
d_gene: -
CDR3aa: ASSVSRGSTYEQY

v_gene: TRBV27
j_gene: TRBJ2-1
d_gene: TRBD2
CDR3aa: ASSVGTSGYNEQF

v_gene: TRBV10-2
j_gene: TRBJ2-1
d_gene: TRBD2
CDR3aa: ASSRASGRNEQF

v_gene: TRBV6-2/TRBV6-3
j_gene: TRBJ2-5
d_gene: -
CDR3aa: ASSPILDVQAPERKTQY

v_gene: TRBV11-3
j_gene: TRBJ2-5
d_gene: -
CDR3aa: ASSRGTGETQY

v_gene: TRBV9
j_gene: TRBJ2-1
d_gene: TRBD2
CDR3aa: ASSSNGLAGSYNEQF

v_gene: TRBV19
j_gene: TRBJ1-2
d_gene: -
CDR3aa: ASSAGGSYGYT

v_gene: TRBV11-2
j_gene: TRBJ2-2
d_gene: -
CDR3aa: ASSKNRQTGELF

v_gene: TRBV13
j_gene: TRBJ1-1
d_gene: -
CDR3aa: ASSLGLIPEAF

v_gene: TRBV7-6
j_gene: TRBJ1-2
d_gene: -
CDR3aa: ASSPLDSVSYGYT

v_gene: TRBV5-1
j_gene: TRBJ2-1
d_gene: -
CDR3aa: ASSLPLSSYNEQF

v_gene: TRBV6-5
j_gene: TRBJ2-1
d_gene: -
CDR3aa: ASSRAGEQF

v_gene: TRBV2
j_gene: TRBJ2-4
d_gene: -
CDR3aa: ASSTAPLNIQY

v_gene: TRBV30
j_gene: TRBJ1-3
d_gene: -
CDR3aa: AWKEGSRNTIY

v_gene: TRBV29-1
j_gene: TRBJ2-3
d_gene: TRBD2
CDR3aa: SVAGLAGDTQY

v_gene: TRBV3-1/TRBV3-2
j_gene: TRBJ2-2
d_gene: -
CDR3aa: ASSRGGAGELF

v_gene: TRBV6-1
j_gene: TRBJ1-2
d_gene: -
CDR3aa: ASSVPFGLPFYGYT